This TCR beta chain was recovered during a study of T cell repertoires in cytomegalovirus infection. This CDR3 comprises 15 residues. V was shortened by 7 bases and J by 7 bases, with 17 bases between the two germline ends. This clonotype was detected ten times or more. What it binds is not known. Regarding the study as a whole: Within the response measured ex vivo, HLA-C-restricted CMV-specific TCR beta clonotypes were dominant.

TCRdb used MiXCR to reprocess the reads, holding one entry per CDR3 protein. The sample shows 150,000 to 200,000 distinct CDR3 sequences, about 28% of them seen only once. The specimen sequenced was PBMCs. The receptor was derived from a human donor in good health (CMV status not recorded). Some clones in this sample may be carry-over from other donors' samples. The chain links TRBV12-3 or TRBV12-4 to TRBJ1-6; D is undetermined. For the CDR3, the DNA is TGTGCCAGCACCTCGGGAGCCCTTCCCAATTCACCCCTCCACTTT. Encoded protein: CASTSGALPNSPLHF.